The 29 T cell receptor beta chains below come from one sample, sequenced in a study of metastatic and nonmetastatic thyroid tumors. TCRdb re-processed the PCR reads through MiXCR. Of 91,000 or so clones in the sample, approximately 11% are singletons; the top ten hold 10% to 12%. All patients were untreated before thyroid surgery. Sequences were obtained from blood. These receptors came from a female donor with papillary thyroid cancer or a benign thyroid nodule (not recorded which). Some clones in this sample may be carry-over from other donors' samples.

In this sample, this clone turned up many times. Distinct nucleotide sequences in the sample also encode this CDR3. The J gene is TRBJ2-7, the V gene TRBV28; possibly TRBD1 or TRBD2 for D (5 bases each). The CDR3 has 15 residues. Germline lookup yields CDR1 MDHEN and CDR2 SYDVKM. Trimming took 4 bases from V and 2 from J, leaving 15 bases between them. The CDR3, as DNA: TGTGCCAGCAGTTATTCGGGGCTGAGTGCCTACGAGCAGTACTTC. Translation: CASSYSGLSAYEQYF. The entire variable domain, with the rest obtained from reference TRBV28 and TRBJ2-7, is as follows: DVKVTQSSRYLVKRTGEKVFLECVQDMDHENMFWYRQDPGLGLRLIYFSYDVKMKEKGDIPEGYSVSREKKERFSLILESASTNQTSMYLCASSYSGLSAYEQYFGPGTRLTVT.

Ten or more counts support this clone. A clone one base away is much larger, so this may be a read error. Other DNA sequences of this sample code for an identical CDR3. V gene TRBV30 combines with J gene TRBJ1-2; D perhaps matches TRBD1 (6 bases). V lost 2 bases and J 0 bases, leaving 13 bases between the germline ends. Germline-derived CDR1 and CDR2 are GTSNPN and SVGIG (reference sequence). This CDR3 comprises 15 residues. This CDR3 is CAWSHHRAANYGYTF. The CDR3 nucleotides are TGTGCCTGGAGTCACCACAGGGCAGCTAACTATGGCTACACCTTC.

This clone was detected many times. Just one base apart from a much larger clone, this may be a read error. Since the CDR3 does not end with the conserved phenylalanine or tryptophan, this likely comes from a read error. The genes are TRBV28 and TRBJ1-2, with D unresolved. In germline, CDR1 is MDHEN, CDR2 SYDVKM. Deletions cut 1 base from V and 0 bases from J, with 9 bases between. This CDR3 region has 15 residues. Here the CDR3 DNA reads TGTGCCAGCAGTTTATCGCCTGACACTAACTATGGCTACACCCTC. Protein sequence: CASSLSPDTNYGYTL.

This clone was observed at least ten times. The rearrangement uses TRBV20-1 and TRBJ1-1; the D gene is possibly TRBD1 (5 bases). This CDR3 has 14 residues. Germline V gives CDR1 DFQATT, CDR2 SNEGSKA (reference sequence). The V and J ends lost 0 bases and 6 bases respectively, with 14 bases between them. CDR3 bases: TGCAGTGCTAGAGATGCGGCTAGGGGTGCTGAAGCTTTCTTT. This translates into CSARDAARGAEAFF.

J is TRBJ2-7 and V is TRBV19; D possibly uses TRBD1 or TRBD2 (6 bases each). Per germline, CDR1 LNHDA and CDR2 SQIVND (reference sequence). CDR3 length equals 13 residues. The V gene lost 7 bases and the J gene lost 4 bases, with 14 bases spanning the gap. The CDR3 DNA is TGTGCCAGTATGGGGGGCAACGGGTACGAGCAGTACTTC. Amino acid sequence: CASMGGNGYEQYF. Complete variable domain (other parts from reference TRBV19 and TRBJ2-7): DGGITQSPKYLFRKEGQNVTLSCEQNLNHDAMYWYRQDPGQGLRLIYYSQIVNDFQKGDIAEGYSVSREKKESFPLTVTSAQKNPTAFYLCASMGGNGYEQYFGPGTRLTVT.

This clone was recorded many times. Here the CDR3 reads CASSYSMWDTRDTEAFF. The DNA of the CDR3 is TGTGCCAGCAGTTACTCGATGTGGGACACCCGTGACACTGAAGCTTTCTTT. The chain employs TRBV6-5 and TRBJ1-1; a weak D match, TRBD1 (6 bases). This CDR3 spans 17 amino acids. Germline CDR1 and CDR2: MNHEY and SVGAGI. Trimming took 0 bases from V and 3 from J, leaving 17 bases between them.

This clone was observed at least ten times. This chain uses TRBV5-1 with TRBJ2-2, with 9 bases fitting TRBD1. J was trimmed by 4 bases and V by 8 bases; bases with no gene match: 3. CDR3 length equals 13 residues. CDR1 SGHRS and CDR2 YFSETQ come from the germline V gene. The chain's CDR3 is CASGQGSTGELFF. In nucleotides, the CDR3 is TGCGCCAGTGGACAGGGGAGCACCGGGGAGCTGTTTTTT.

This chain uses TRBV7-6 with TRBJ1-5; D gene unclear. The CDR3 has 13 amino acids. V dropped 11 bases and J dropped 5 bases, with 16 bases sitting between them. CDR1 and CDR2 (germline): SGHVS, FNYEAQ. The CDR3 nucleotides read TGTGCCGGCATCTTAGCGGTGGATCAGCCCCAGCATTTT. Residues: CAGILAVDQPQHF.

A remark on this clone: The junction shows a germline mismatch at one end, possibly a read error. V is TRBV6-2 or TRBV6-3 and J is TRBJ1-5; D may be TRBD1 (5 bases). The germline CDR1 and CDR2 sequences are MNHEY and SVGEGT. There are 16 residues in the CDR3. CDR3 DNA sequence: TGTGCCAGCAGACAATGGGGCAGCCGAATCAATCAGTCCCAGCATTTT. It is translated as CASRQWGSRINQSQHF.

The J gene is TRBJ2-5, the V gene TRBV5-1; D possibly corresponds to TRBD2 (5 bases). CDR3 length: 11 amino acids. V lost 2 bases, J lost 7 bases, and 6 bases lay in between. Germline V gives CDR1 SGHRS, CDR2 YFSETQ. CDR3 region: CASSLEGTQYF. The DNA for the CDR3 is TGCGCCAGCAGCTTAGAGGGGACCCAGTACTTC.

This clone occurred a few times. Without the conserved terminal phenylalanine or tryptophan, this CDR3 likely stems from a read error. As DNA, the CDR3 is TGTGCCAGCAGTTTCTTAACCGGGTTCTACGAGCAGTACTCC. Its protein product is CASSFLTGFYEQYS. The rearrangement joins TRBV12-3 or TRBV12-4 to TRBJ2-7; D ambiguous. Trimming took off 3 bases at V and 3 bases at J, with 12 bases between the two ends. The CDR3 covers 14 residues.

This clone was seen repeatedly, ten times or more. This chain joins TRBV9 and TRBJ2-2, with TRBD2 as a possible D gene (6 bases). The CDR3 sequence is 15 residues long. Trimming took off 3 bases at V and 3 bases at J, with 12 bases between the two ends. Germline V lookup: CDR1 SGDLS, CDR2 YYNGEE. The CDR3 sequence: CASSADGGYTGELFF. The CDR3 coding sequence is TGTGCCAGCAGCGCCGACGGAGGGTACACCGGGGAGCTGTTTTTT.

About this clone itself: Possible read error: a much larger clone is one base away. The chain employs TRBV7-9 and TRBJ2-5, with 11 bases identical to TRBD1. Germline values: CDR1 SEHNR, CDR2 FQNEAQ (reference sequence). The CDR3 totals 14 residues. V gave up 7 bases and J gave up 5 bases; unmatched junction bases: 6. The CDR3 here is CASIPRTGGETQYF. CDR3 nucleotides: TGTGCCAGCATCCCCCGGACAGGGGGCGAGACCCAGTACTTC.

This clone was observed at least ten times. The chain recombines TRBV24-1 with TRBJ2-3; a weak D match, TRBD1 (5 bases). The germline V and J ends were trimmed by 5 bases and 2 bases, with 19 bases remaining between them. CDR3 length: 17 amino acids. Germline V gene sequence: CDR1 KGHDR, CDR2 SFDVKD. CDR3 nucleotides: TGTGCCACCAGTGCTCCGAACAGGTCTTACTACACAGATACGCAGTATTTT. This gives the protein CATSAPNRSYYTDTQYF.

This clone was counted at least ten times. The chain joins TRBV2 to TRBJ1-5; no definite D call. Deletions cut 7 bases from V and 2 bases from J, with 12 bases between. Germline CDR1 and CDR2: SNHLY and FYNNEI. The CDR3 length is 14 residues. The DNA for the CDR3 is TGTGCCAGCATCGGGGAGAGGGGCAATCAGCCCCAGCATTTT. Protein product: CASIGERGNQPQHF. Full variable domain (remainder filled in from reference TRBV2 and TRBJ1-5): EPEVTQTPSHQVTQMGQEVILRCVPISNHLYFYWYRQILGQKVEFLVSFYNNEISEKSEIFDDQFSVERPDGSNFTLKIRSTKLEDSAMYFCASIGERGNQPQHFGDGTRLSIL.

As regards this clone: A single base separates this from a much larger clone, so it may be a read error. This chain uses TRBV19 with TRBJ2-3, with TRBD2 identical over 7 bases. The V segment lost 7 bases and the J segment 5 bases; nucleotides outside the gene matches: 6. Germline-derived CDR1 and CDR2 are LNHDA and SQIVND (reference sequence). CDR3 size: 13 residues. In DNA form, the CDR3 reads TGTGCCAGTATTAGGAGCGGGAAAGATACGCAGTATTTT. It is translated as CASIRSGKDTQYF.

This clone appeared many times. J is TRBJ2-1 and V is TRBV11-1; 14 bases line up with TRBD2. This CDR3 is built from 18 residues. Germline CDR1 SGHAT, CDR2 FQDESV (reference sequence). J gave up 8 bases and V 2 bases, and 11 bases lay outside the gene matches. The CDR3 is CASSLTGWRLAGGDEQFF. CDR3 sequence (DNA): TGTGCCAGCAGCTTAACGGGCTGGAGACTAGCGGGAGGGGATGAGCAGTTCTTC.

This sequence joins TRBV30 and TRBJ1-3; no clear D gene. The germline gives CDR1 GTSNPN, CDR2 SVGIG (reference sequence). The CDR3 runs 17 residues. The germline V and J ends were trimmed by 0 bases and 3 bases, with 18 bases remaining between them. The CDR3 reads CAWSVLRTTKYGNTIYF. CDR3 sequence (DNA): TGTGCCTGGAGTGTACTCAGGACGACAAAGTATGGAAACACCATATATTTT.

This clone was counted ten times or more. The chain couples TRBV19 to TRBJ2-1, with 7 bases matching TRBD2. Germline CDR1 and CDR2: LNHDA and SQIVND (reference sequence). The V gene end was trimmed by 1 base and the J gene end by 6 bases; junction bases not matched to a gene: 9. CDR3 length: 16 residues. The CDR3 loop reads CASSIGGTAGVNEQFF. The CDR3 coding sequence is TGTGCCAGTAGTATAGGAGGGACGGCGGGAGTCAATGAGCAGTTCTTC.

This clone has just a few counts. A much larger clone differs by one base, so this may be a read error. The rearrangement links TRBV7-2 to TRBJ2-1, with D perhaps matching TRBD2 (6 bases). This CDR3 has 14 residues. V gave up 4 bases and J gave up 7 bases, with 14 bases separating them. The V gene's germline CDR1 is SGHTA and CDR2 FQGNSA. CDR3 sequence reads: CASSSLASLNEQFF. DNA of the CDR3: TGTGCCAGCAGCTCGCTAGCGTCATTAAATGAGCAGTTCTTC.

This clone has a handful of counts. This may be a read error: a much more frequent sequence differs by one nucleotide. The J gene is TRBJ2-7, the V gene TRBV14, with D tentatively TRBD1 or TRBD2 (5 bases each). The CDR3 runs to 14 residues. In germline, CDR1 is SGHDN, CDR2 FVKESK. The germline V and J ends were trimmed by 4 bases and 6 bases, with 16 bases remaining between them. The CDR3 spells CASSRDWGSSEQYF. CDR3 bases: TGTGCCAGCAGCCGAGATTGGGGGTCTAGCGAGCAGTACTTC. Looking up the rest from reference TRBV14 and TRBJ2-7 gives the full variable domain: EAGVTQFPSHSVIEKGQTVTLRCDPISGHDNLYWYRRVMGKEIKFLLHFVKESKQDESGMPNNRFLAERTGGTYSTLKVQPAELEDSGVYFCASSRDWGSSEQYFGPGTRLTVT.

This clone was recorded at least ten times. The chain links TRBV4-3 to TRBJ2-1, with 8 bases lining up with TRBD2. The CDR3 contains 15 residues. Unmatched junction bases numbered 8, after V lost 4 bases and J lost 6 bases. CDR1 is LGHNA and CDR2 is YSLEER in the germline V gene. CDR3 loop: CASSPRGTRANEQFF. CDR3 DNA sequence: TGCGCCAGCAGCCCTAGGGGGACTAGGGCCAATGAGCAGTTCTTC.

This clone was picked up many times. The chain employs TRBV12-3 or TRBV12-4 and TRBJ1-4; 7 bases fit TRBD1. The V and J ends lost 5 bases and 7 bases, in that order; junction bases with no gene match: 7. The CDR3 loop spans 14 amino acids. DNA for the CDR3: TGTGCCAGCAGTGTAGGGGGCGCGGGTGAAAAACTGTTTTTT. Translation: CASSVGGAGEKLFF.

Details on this clone: A much larger clone is a single base away; this may be a read error. The J gene is TRBJ2-5, the V gene TRBV5-1, with 10 positions matching TRBD2. The J call may be wrong; the DNA end is better matched by TRBJ2-1. This CDR3 is built from 20 residues. Germline V lookup: CDR1 SGHRS, CDR2 YFSETQ. The CDR3 bases are TGCGCCAGCAGCTTGCTGCCGGGACAGGTGGCGAGCGGGAGGGCCGATGAGCAGTTCTTC. Its translation: CASSLLPGQVASGRADEQFF.

The genes are TRBV2 and TRBJ1-2; 7 bases fit TRBD1. The CDR3 length is 15 residues. The trim removed 5 bases at V and 8 bases at J, leaving 14 bases unmatched. Germline V gene sequence: CDR1 SNHLY, CDR2 FYNNEI. DNA of the CDR3: TGTGCCAGCAGTTCCCAGGGACAGCGGGGATCGGGCTACACCTTC. It yields the protein CASSSQGQRGSGYTF.

The sample holds many counts of this clone. CDR3 sequence reads: CASSVGISGSTDTQYF. Here the CDR3 DNA reads TGTGCCAGCAGCGTAGGTATTAGCGGAAGCACAGATACGCAGTATTTT. V is TRBV9 and J is TRBJ2-3, with a weak D call TRBD2 (6 bases). V was shortened by 0 bases and J by 0 bases, with 11 bases between the two germline ends. Germline CDR1 is SGDLS and CDR2 is YYNGEE. This CDR3 has 16 amino acids.

This chain joins TRBV11-1 and TRBJ2-1; D tentatively reads TRBD1 or TRBD2 (7 bases each). Deletions cut 11 bases from V and 4 bases from J, with 21 bases between. The CDR3 is 15 residues long. CDR1 and CDR2 (germline): SGHAT, FQDESV (reference sequence). CDR3 amino acids: CAVRGGIFGYNEQFF. The CDR3 region has the DNA TGTGCCGTCAGGGGGGGGATTTTTGGTTACAATGAGCAGTTCTTC. Supplemented by reference TRBV11-1 and TRBJ2-1, the full variable domain reads EAEVAQSPRYKITEKSQAVAFWCDPISGHATLYWYRQILGQGPELLVQFQDESVVDDSQLPKDRFSAERLKGVDSTLKIQPAELGDSAMYLCAVRGGIFGYNEQFFGPGTRLTVL.

This clone was observed many times. V gene TRBV24-1 combines with J gene TRBJ2-2, with a tentative D call TRBD2 (5 bases). CDR3 size: 17 residues. Germline V gene sequence: CDR1 KGHDR, CDR2 SFDVKD. V was trimmed by 9 bases and J by 3 bases, leaving 22 bases between them. For the CDR3, the DNA is TGTGCCACCGATGGGAGAGGGCCACATGTGGACACCGGGGAGCTGTTTTTT. Amino acid sequence: CATDGRGPHVDTGELFF.

This clone was seen many times. The chain employs TRBV6-2 or TRBV6-3 and TRBJ2-5; tentatively, D is TRBD1 (6 bases). Trimming removed 6 bases from V and 4 bases from J, with 24 bases in between. Germline CDR1 is MNHEY and CDR2 is SVGEGT. The CDR3 runs to 17 residues. CDR3 amino acids: CASSLGGGGNLRETQYF. The DNA of the CDR3 is TGTGCCAGCAGCCTCGGTGGTGGGGGCAACCTCCGAGAGACCCAGTACTTC.